This TCR beta chain was recovered during a study of T cell responses to AZD1222 COVID-19 vaccine. Broader study findings: Donors skewed white British and female; clonal diversity was possibly underestimated. Across the whole spike, CD4 TCRs peaked at regions 160-218 and 743-854.

The CDR3 totals 21 residues. The data were produced by immunoSEQ multiplex PCR, yet TCRdb's version contains in-frame clones alone and is incomplete. Of roughly 70,000 clones listed, 85% are singletons. Note on this clone: What it binds is not known.

The material sequenced was peripheral blood, taken on day 0 of AZD1222 vaccination. The clonotype was recovered from an adult in good health. The genes are TRBV21-1 and TRBJ1-3; TRBD1, the table's D call, was not compared with the DNA. TRBV21-1 is a documented pseudogene. The CDR3: CASSKKKWGEVTGSSGNTIYF. CDR3 sequence (DNA): TGTGCCAGCAGCAAAAAAAAATGGGGCGAAGTGACAGGTAGCTCTGGAAACACCATATATTTT.